This is a list of T cell receptor beta chains from one sample in a study of CXCR3-negative and CXCR3-positive naive CD8 T cells. TCRdb re-called the 5' RACE reads; one entry per CDR3 protein, DNA not given. This table holds roughly 130,000 distinct CDR3 sequences. Sequences were obtained from naive CXCR3+ CD8+ T cells from blood. The source of these receptors is a human donor in good health. Some clones in this sample may be carry-over from other donors' samples. Each CDR3 is given with its conserved first and last residue.

j_gene: TRBJ1-5; v_gene: TRBV4-1; CDR3aa: CASSGTGPQPQHF
j_gene: TRBJ1-2; v_gene: TRBV7-9; CDR3aa: CASSSLGQIYSYTF
j_gene: TRBJ2-7; v_gene: TRBV5-1; CDR3aa: CASRLTTGTFYEQYF
j_gene: TRBJ2-7; v_gene: TRBV29-1; CDR3aa: CSVDQWGEQYF
j_gene: TRBJ2-5; v_gene: TRBV6-5; CDR3aa: CASSYQGGETQYF
j_gene: TRBJ2-7; v_gene: TRBV6-2/TRBV6-3; CDR3aa: CASSTWDRGPCEQYF
j_gene: TRBJ2-7; v_gene: TRBV28; CDR3aa: CASSTGVTGYEQYF
j_gene: TRBJ2-5; v_gene: TRBV7-8; CDR3aa: CASSLGQGAQQETQYF
j_gene: TRBJ2-7; v_gene: TRBV11-2; CDR3aa: CASSLIQDSYEQYF
j_gene: TRBJ1-1; v_gene: TRBV7-9; CDR3aa: CASSLGEGSGEAFF
j_gene: TRBJ2-1; v_gene: TRBV7-8; CDR3aa: CASSLAGGYYNEQFF
j_gene: TRBJ2-3; v_gene: TRBV27; CDR3aa: CASSLWEGTDTQYF
j_gene: TRBJ2-1; v_gene: TRBV19; CDR3aa: CASSYGSGGNGNEQFF
j_gene: TRBJ2-1; v_gene: TRBV9; CDR3aa: CASSVSGQGVYEQFF
j_gene: TRBJ1-1; v_gene: TRBV29-1; CDR3aa: CSVEGWNTEAFF
j_gene: TRBJ2-1; v_gene: TRBV12-3/TRBV12-4; CDR3aa: CASSPDSANPHYNEQFF
j_gene: TRBJ1-1; v_gene: TRBV7-9; CDR3aa: CATSLVNEGFTEAFF
j_gene: TRBJ2-5; v_gene: TRBV7-8; CDR3aa: CASSLGLWTGPTESGETQYF
j_gene: TRBJ1-5; v_gene: TRBV28; CDR3aa: CASSDPDQPQHF
j_gene: TRBJ2-1; v_gene: TRBV7-6; CDR3aa: CASSPIGGGIVNEQFF
j_gene: TRBJ2-7; v_gene: TRBV7-9; CDR3aa: CASTHGRGLFGDEQYF
j_gene: TRBJ2-3; v_gene: TRBV5-1; CDR3aa: CASSPRTETRTDTQYF
j_gene: TRBJ2-3; v_gene: TRBV18; CDR3aa: CASSPLKREVATDTQYF
j_gene: TRBJ2-5; v_gene: TRBV21-1; CDR3aa: CASSKVRADQETQYF
j_gene: TRBJ2-7; v_gene: TRBV29-1; CDR3aa: CSVAGDSTYEQYF
j_gene: TRBJ2-2; v_gene: TRBV4-3; CDR3aa: CASGQNTGELFF
j_gene: TRBJ2-7; v_gene: TRBV7-9; CDR3aa: CASSPEAAYEQYF